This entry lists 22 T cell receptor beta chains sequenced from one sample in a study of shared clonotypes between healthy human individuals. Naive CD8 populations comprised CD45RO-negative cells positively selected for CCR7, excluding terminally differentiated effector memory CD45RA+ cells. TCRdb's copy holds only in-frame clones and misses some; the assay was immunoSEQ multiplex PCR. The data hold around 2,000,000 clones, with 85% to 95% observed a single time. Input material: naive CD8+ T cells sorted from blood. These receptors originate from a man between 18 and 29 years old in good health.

CDR3 loop: CASSPPGALYEQYF. CDR3 DNA: TGTGCCAGCAGCCCCCCGGGGGCCTTGTACGAGCAGTACTTC. This rearrangement joins TRBV28 to TRBJ2-7; D is tentatively TRBD1 or TRBD2 (6 bases each). Trimming removed 6 bases at V and 4 bases at J, with 16 bases between. Looked up from germline, CDR1 is MDHEN and CDR2 is SYDVKM. CDR3 length equals 14 residues.

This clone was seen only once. The CDR3 reads CASSFGLAGGETYEQYF. CDR3 DNA sequence: TGTGCCAGCAGCTTCGGACTAGCGGGAGGGGAGACCTACGAGCAGTACTTC. This sequence joins TRBV7-8 and TRBJ2-7; 15 bases match TRBD2. Losses at the gene ends were 3 bases for V and 2 bases for J; bases not matched to a gene: 5. Germline values: CDR1 SGHVS, CDR2 FQNEAQ. The CDR3 extends over 17 amino acids.

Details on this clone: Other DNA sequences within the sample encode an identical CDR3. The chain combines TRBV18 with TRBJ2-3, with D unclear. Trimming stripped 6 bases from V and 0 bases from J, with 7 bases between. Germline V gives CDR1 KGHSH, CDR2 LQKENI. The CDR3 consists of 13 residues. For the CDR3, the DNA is TGTGCCAGCTCCCCCTCCAGCACAGATACGCAGTATTTT. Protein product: CASSPSSTDTQYF.

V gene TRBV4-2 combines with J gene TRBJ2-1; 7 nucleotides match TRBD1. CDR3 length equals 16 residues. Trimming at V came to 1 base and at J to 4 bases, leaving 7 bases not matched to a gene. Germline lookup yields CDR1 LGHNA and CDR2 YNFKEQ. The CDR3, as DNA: TGTGCCAGCAGCCAAGCAGGGGGATCGGAATACAATGAGCAGTTCTTC. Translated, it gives CASSQAGGSEYNEQFF.

The CDR3 sequence: CASSFRTGLRFEQYF. CDR3 sequence (DNA): TGCGCCAGCAGCTTTAGGACAGGCTTACGGTTCGAGCAGTACTTC. This chain uses TRBV5-1 with TRBJ2-7; 7 nucleotides match TRBD1. This CDR3 contains 15 residues. Germline assignment: CDR1 SGHRS and CDR2 YFSETQ. Trimming removed 2 bases from V and 6 bases from J; junction bases left unmatched: 11.

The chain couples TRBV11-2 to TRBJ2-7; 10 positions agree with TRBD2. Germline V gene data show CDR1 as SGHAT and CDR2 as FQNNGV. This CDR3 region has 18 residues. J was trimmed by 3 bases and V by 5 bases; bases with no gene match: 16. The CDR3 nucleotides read TGTGCCAGCAGCAAAAATCCGGCTAGCGGGAGATATTACTACGAGCAGTACTTC. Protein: CASSKNPASGRYYYEQYF.

The CDR3 DNA reads TGCGCCAGCAGCCAAGATAGGGGGGCCGTCTACCCCTACGAGCAGTACTTC. It translates to CASSQDRGAVYPYEQYF. The V gene is TRBV4-3, the J gene TRBJ2-7; either TRBD1 or TRBD2 may fit D (6 bases each). This CDR3 spans 17 amino acids. Trimming stripped 0 bases from V and 2 bases from J, with 17 bases between. The germline gives CDR1 LGHNA, CDR2 YSLEER.

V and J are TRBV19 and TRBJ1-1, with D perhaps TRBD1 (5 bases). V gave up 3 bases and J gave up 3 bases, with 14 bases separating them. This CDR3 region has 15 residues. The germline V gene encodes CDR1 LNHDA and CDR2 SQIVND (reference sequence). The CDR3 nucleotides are TGTGCCAGTAGTATCCTGGGGGAATTGTACACTGAAGCTTTCTTT. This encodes CASSILGELYTEAFF. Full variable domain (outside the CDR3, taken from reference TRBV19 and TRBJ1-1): DGGITQSPKYLFRKEGQNVTLSCEQNLNHDAMYWYRQDPGQGLRLIYYSQIVNDFQKGDIAEGYSVSREKKESFPLTVTSAQKNPTAFYLCASSILGELYTEAFFGQGTRLTVV.

The DNA for the CDR3 is TGCGCCAGCAGCTTGGCATCCAGTCCGGCCTACGAGCAGTACTTC. Amino acid sequence: CASSLASSPAYEQYF. The V call is TRBV5-1, the J call TRBJ2-7; no definite D call. This CDR3 spans 15 amino acids. Trimming removed 0 bases from V and 2 bases from J, with 12 bases in between. Germline V gene sequence: CDR1 SGHRS, CDR2 YFSETQ.

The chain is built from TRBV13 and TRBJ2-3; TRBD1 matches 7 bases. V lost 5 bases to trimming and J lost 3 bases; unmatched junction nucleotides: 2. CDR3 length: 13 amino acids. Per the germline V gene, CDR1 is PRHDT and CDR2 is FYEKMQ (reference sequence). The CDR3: CASSPDRTDTQYF. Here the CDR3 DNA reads TGTGCCAGCAGCCCGGACAGGACAGATACGCAGTATTTT.

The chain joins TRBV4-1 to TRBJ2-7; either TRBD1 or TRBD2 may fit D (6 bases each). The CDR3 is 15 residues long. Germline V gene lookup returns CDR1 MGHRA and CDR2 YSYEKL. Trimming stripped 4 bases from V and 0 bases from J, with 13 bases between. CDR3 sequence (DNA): TGCGCCAGCAGCCTAAGGGGGGAAAGCTCCTACGAGCAGTACTTC. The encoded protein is CASSLRGESSYEQYF.

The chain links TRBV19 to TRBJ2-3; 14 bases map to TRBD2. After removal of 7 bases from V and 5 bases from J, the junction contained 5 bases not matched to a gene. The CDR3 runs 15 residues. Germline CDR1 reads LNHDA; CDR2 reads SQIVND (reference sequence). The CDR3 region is CASNRGTSGGDTQYF. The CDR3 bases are TGTGCCAGTAATCGGGGGACTAGCGGGGGAGATACGCAGTATTTT.

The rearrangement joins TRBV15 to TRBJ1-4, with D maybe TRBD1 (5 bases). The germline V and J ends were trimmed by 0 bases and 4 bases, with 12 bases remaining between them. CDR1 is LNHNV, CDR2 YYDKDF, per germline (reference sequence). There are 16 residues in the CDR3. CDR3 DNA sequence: TGTGCCACCAGCAGAGATCTTGCAGGGTTTAATGAAAAACTGTTTTTT. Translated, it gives CATSRDLAGFNEKLFF.

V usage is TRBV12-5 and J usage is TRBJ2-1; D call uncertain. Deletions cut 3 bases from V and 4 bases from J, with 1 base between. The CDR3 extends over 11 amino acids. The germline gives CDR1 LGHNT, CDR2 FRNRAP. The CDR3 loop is CASGFYNEQFF. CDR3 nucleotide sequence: TGTGCTAGTGGTTTTTACAATGAGCAGTTCTTC.

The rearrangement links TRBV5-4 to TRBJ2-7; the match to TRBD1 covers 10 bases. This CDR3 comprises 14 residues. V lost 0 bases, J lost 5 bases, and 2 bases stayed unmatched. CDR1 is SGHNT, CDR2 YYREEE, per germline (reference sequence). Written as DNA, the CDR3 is TGTGCCAGCAGCTTGGTAGGGACAGGGGACGAGCAGTACTTC. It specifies CASSLVGTGDEQYF.

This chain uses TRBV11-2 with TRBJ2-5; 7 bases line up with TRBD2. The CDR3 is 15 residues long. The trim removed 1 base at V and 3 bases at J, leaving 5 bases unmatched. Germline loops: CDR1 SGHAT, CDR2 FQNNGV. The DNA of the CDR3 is TGTGCCAGCAGCTTAGTCCCGGCGGGGGAAGAGACCCAGTACTTC. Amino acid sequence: CASSLVPAGEETQYF.

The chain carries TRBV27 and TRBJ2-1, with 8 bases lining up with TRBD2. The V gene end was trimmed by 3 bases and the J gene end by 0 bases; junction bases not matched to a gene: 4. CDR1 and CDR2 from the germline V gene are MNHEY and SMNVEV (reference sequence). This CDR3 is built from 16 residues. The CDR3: CASSLSGRSSYNEQFF. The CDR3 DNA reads TGTGCCAGCAGTTTGAGCGGGAGAAGCTCCTACAATGAGCAGTTCTTC.

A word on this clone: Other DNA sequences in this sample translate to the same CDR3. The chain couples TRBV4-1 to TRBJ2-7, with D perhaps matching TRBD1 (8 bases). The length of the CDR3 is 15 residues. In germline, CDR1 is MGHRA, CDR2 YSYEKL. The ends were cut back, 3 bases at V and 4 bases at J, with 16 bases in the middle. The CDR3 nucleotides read TGCGCCAGCAGCCAGGTCACAGGGGGGGGGTACGAGCAGTACTTC. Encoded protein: CASSQVTGGGYEQYF.

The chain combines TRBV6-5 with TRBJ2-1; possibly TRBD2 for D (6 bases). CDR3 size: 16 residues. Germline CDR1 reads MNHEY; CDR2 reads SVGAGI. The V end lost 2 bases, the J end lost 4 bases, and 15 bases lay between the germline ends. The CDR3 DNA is TGTGCCAGCAGTTACGACCCGGGGACTTCTTACAATGAGCAGTTCTTC. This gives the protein CASSYDPGTSYNEQFF.

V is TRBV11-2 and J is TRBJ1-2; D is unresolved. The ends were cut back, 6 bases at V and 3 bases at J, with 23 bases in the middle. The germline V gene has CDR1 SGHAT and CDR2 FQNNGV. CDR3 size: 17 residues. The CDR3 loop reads CASRVDAYSELDYGYTF. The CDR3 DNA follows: TGTGCCAGCAGGGTAGATGCCTACAGTGAGTTGGACTATGGCTACACCTTC.

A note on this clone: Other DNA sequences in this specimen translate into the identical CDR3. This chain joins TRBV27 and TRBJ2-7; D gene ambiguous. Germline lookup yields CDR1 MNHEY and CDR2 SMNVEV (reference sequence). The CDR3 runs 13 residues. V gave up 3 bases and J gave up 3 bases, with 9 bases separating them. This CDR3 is CASSLTVSYEQYF. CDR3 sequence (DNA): TGTGCCAGCAGTTTGACGGTGAGCTACGAGCAGTACTTC.

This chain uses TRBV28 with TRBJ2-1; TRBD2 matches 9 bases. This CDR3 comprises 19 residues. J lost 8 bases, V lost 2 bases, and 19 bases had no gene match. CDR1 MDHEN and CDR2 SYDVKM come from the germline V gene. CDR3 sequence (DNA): TGTGCCAGCAGTTTAGACCCTAGCGGGGATGGGGGACCGAGCGATGAGCAGTTCTTC. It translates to CASSLDPSGDGGPSDEQFF.